Listed below are T cell receptor beta chains from one sample, sequenced in a study of blood T cell repertoires in COVID-19. TCRdb's copy holds only in-frame clones and misses some; the assay was immunoSEQ multiplex PCR. The sample yields 70,000 to 80,000 clones, 82% seen once. The material sequenced was peripheral blood. Every receptor here comes from a woman of 80 years or more with acute or convalescent COVID-19. Both conserved end residues are part of each CDR3. The D gene is left open where the match is weak. The size entry is marked missing in some rows and otherwise reads once, few, many or a size class.

d_call: NA
j_call: TRBJ1-1
clone_size: NA
v_call: TRBV5-1
cdr3_aa: CASSLVAGDTEAFF
cdr3_nt: TGCGCCAGCAGCTTGGTGGCAGGGGACACTGAAGCTTTCTTT

d_call: TRBD1
j_call: TRBJ1-1
clone_size: NA
v_call: TRBV28
cdr3_aa: CASRRTGVGTEAFF
cdr3_nt: TGTGCCAGCAGAAGAACAGGGGTTGGCACTGAAGCTTTCTTT

d_call: NA
j_call: TRBJ2-7
clone_size: many
v_call: TRBV19
cdr3_aa: CASSILTGWKEQYF
cdr3_nt: TGTGCCAGTAGTATCCTAACGGGATGGAAGGAGCAGTACTTC

d_call: NA
j_call: TRBJ2-5
clone_size: NA
v_call: TRBV7-2
cdr3_aa: CASSLRGLIGETQYF
cdr3_nt: TGTGCCAGCAGCTTAAGGGGTTTGATTGGAGAGACCCAGTACTTC

d_call: TRBD2
j_call: TRBJ2-1
clone_size: NA
v_call: TRBV5-1
cdr3_aa: CASSPGGVGNEQFF
cdr3_nt: TGCGCCAGCAGCCCCGGGGGGGTGGGCAATGAGCAGTTCTTC

d_call: TRBD1
j_call: TRBJ1-6
clone_size: NA
v_call: TRBV2
cdr3_aa: CASSDGDRGNSPLHF
cdr3_nt: TGTGCCAGCAGTGATGGGGACAGGGGGAATTCACCCCTCCACTTT

d_call: NA
j_call: TRBJ2-1
clone_size: NA
v_call: TRBV28
cdr3_aa: CASSHRVYNEQFF
cdr3_nt: TGTGCCAGCAGTCACAGGGTTTACAATGAGCAGTTCTTC

d_call: TRBD1
j_call: TRBJ2-7
clone_size: NA
v_call: TRBV5-1
cdr3_aa: CASSLAGQGAYEQYF
cdr3_nt: TGCGCCAGCAGCTTGGCGGGACAGGGGGCCTACGAGCAGTACTTC

d_call: NA
j_call: TRBJ1-1
clone_size: medium-sized
v_call: TRBV27
cdr3_aa: CASSLSTTREAFF
cdr3_nt: TGTGCCAGCAGTTTATCGACAACACGTGAAGCTTTCTTT

d_call: TRBD2
j_call: TRBJ2-3
clone_size: NA
v_call: TRBV23-1
cdr3_aa: CASSQFASGRGDTQYF
cdr3_nt: TGCGCCAGCAGTCAATTCGCTAGCGGTAGAGGAGATACGCAGTATTTT